The clone carrying this TCR beta chain has just a few counts. Antigen unknown. TCRdb processed the 5' RACE reads anew with MiXCR; each CDR3 protein has one entry. This table has approximately 680,000 distinct CDR3 sequences, around 7.4% appearing once. The data were obtained in a study of identical twins. Study-level points and caveats: Monozygotic twin pairs showed more out-of-frame TCR alpha sharing than models estimated.

V gave up 2 bases and J gave up 3 bases, with 3 bases separating them. CDR1 is DFQATT, CDR2 SNEGSKA, per germline (reference sequence). This CDR3 is 11 amino acids long. This sample also appeared in a second study, on yellow fever vaccine responses in identical twins.

The rearrangement joins TRBV20-1 to TRBJ2-3, with D unclear. Sequences were obtained from PBMCs. This TCR derives from a woman aged 18-29 years in good health. CDR3 in DNA: TGCAGTGCTAGACTGACAGATACGCAGTATTTT. It yields the protein CSARLTDTQYF.